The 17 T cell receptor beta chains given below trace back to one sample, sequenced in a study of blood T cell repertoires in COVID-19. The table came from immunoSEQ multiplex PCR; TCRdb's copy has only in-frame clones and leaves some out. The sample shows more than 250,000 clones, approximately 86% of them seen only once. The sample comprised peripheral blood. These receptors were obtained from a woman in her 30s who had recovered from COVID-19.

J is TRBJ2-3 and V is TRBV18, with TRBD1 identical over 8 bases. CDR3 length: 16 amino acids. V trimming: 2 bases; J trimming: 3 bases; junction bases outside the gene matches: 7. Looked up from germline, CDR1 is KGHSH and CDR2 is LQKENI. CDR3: CASSPGGTGITDTQYF. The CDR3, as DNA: TGTGCCAGCTCACCAGGAGGGACAGGTATAACAGATACGCAGTATTTT. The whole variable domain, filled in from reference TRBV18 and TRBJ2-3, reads NAGVMQNPRHLVRRRGQEARLRCSPMKGHSHVYWYRQLPEEGLKFMVYLQKENIIDESGMPKERFSAEFPKEGPSILRIQQVVRGDSAAYFCASSPGGTGITDTQYFGPGTRLTVL.

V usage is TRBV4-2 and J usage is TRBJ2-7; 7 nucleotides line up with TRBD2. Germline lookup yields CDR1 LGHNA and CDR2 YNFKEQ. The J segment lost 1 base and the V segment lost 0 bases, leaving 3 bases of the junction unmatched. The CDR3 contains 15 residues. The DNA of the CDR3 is TGTGCCAGCAGCCAAGATGGGACTAAGTCCTACGAGCAGTACTTC. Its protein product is CASSQDGTKSYEQYF.

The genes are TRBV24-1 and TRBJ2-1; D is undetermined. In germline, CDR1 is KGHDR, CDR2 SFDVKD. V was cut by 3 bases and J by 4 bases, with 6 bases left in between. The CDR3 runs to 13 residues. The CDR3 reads CATSDPAYNEQFF. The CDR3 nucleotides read TGTGCCACCAGTGATCCCGCGTACAATGAGCAGTTCTTC.

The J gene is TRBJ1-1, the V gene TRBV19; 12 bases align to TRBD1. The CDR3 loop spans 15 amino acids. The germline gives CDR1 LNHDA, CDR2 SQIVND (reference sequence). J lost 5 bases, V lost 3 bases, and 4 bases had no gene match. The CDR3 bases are TGTGCCAGTAGTATTGGGACAGGGGGCTATACTGAAGCTTTCTTT. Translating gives CASSIGTGGYTEAFF. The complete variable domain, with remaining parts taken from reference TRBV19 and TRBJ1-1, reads DGGITQSPKYLFRKEGQNVTLSCEQNLNHDAMYWYRQDPGQGLRLIYYSQIVNDFQKGDIAEGYSVSREKKESFPLTVTSAQKNPTAFYLCASSIGTGGYTEAFFGQGTRLTVV.

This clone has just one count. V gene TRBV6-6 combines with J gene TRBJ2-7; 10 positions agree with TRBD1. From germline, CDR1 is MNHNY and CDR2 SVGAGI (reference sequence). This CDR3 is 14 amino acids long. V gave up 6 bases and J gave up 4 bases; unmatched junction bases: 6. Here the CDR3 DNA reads TGTGCCAGCAGGGGAGGGGACAGGGGATACGAGCAGTACTTC. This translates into CASRGGDRGYEQYF.

The CDR3 nucleotides are TGTGCCAGCAGTGATAGACTAGACACAGATACGCAGTATTTT. Protein sequence: CASSDRLDTDTQYF. The V gene is TRBV6-1, the J gene TRBJ2-3; a possible D gene is TRBD2 (6 bases). V was clipped by 3 bases and J by 2 bases, with 9 bases between them. CDR3 length equals 14 residues. The V gene's germline CDR1 is MNHNS and CDR2 SASEGT.

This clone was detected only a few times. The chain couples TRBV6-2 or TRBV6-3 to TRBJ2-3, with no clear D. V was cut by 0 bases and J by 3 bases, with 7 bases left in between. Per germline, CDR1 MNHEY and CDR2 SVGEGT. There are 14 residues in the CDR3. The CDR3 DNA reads TGTGCCAGCAGTTACTCGCAGGCTACAGATACGCAGTATTTT. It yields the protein CASSYSQATDTQYF.

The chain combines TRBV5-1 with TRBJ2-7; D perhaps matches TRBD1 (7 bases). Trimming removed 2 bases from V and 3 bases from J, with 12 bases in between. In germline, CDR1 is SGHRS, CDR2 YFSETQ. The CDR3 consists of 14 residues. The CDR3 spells CASSFDRDFYEQYF. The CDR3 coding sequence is TGCGCCAGCAGCTTTGACAGGGACTTCTACGAGCAGTACTTC.

CDR3 region: CASGTNYGYTF. The DNA of the CDR3 is TGTGCCAGCGGGACAAACTATGGCTACACCTTC. The chain combines TRBV27 with TRBJ1-2; TRBD1 is a possible D gene (6 bases). Trimming stripped 8 bases from V and 2 bases from J, with 6 bases between. CDR1 is MNHEY, CDR2 SMNVEV, per germline (reference sequence). The CDR3 sequence is 11 residues long.

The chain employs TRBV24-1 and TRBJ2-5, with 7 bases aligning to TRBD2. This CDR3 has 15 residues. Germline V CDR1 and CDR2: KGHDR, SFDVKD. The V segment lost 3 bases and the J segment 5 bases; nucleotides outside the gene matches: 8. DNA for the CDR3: TGTGCCACCAGTGATCCGGGAGGAATGGGGGAGACCCAGTACTTC. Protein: CATSDPGGMGETQYF.

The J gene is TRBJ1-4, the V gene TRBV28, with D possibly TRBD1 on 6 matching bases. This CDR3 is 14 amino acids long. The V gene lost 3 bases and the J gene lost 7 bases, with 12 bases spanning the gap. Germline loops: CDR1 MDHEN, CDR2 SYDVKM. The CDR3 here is CASSFGDNREKLFF. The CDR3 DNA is TGTGCCAGCAGTTTTGGGGACAATCGTGAAAAACTGTTTTTT.

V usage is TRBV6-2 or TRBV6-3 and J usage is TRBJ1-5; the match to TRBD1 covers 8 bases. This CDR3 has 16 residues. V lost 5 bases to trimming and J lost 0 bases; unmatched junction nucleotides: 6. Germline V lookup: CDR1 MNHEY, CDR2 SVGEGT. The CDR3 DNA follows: TGTGCCAGCAGTGAGACCCAGGGGGCTAGCAATCAGCCCCAGCATTTT. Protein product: CASSETQGASNQPQHF.

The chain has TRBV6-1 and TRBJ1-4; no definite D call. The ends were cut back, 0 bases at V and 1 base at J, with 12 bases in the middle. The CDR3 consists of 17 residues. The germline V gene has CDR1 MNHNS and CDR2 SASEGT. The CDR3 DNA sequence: TGTGCCAGCAGTGAAGCCCCAAGGGCGGGAACTAATGAAAAACTGTTTTTT. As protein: CASSEAPRAGTNEKLFF.

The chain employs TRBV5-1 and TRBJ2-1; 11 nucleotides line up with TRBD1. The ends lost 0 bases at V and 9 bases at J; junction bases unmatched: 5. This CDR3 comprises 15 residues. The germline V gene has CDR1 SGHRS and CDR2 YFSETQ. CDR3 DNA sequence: TGCGCCAGCAGCTTGGCCGGACAGGGGGCTTCTGAGCAGTTCTTC. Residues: CASSLAGQGASEQFF.

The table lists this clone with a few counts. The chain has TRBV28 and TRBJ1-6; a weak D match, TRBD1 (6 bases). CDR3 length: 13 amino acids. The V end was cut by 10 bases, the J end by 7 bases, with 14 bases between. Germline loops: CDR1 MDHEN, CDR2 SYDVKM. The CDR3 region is CATTGHQNSPLHF. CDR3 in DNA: TGTGCCACAACGGGACACCAAAATTCACCCCTCCACTTT.

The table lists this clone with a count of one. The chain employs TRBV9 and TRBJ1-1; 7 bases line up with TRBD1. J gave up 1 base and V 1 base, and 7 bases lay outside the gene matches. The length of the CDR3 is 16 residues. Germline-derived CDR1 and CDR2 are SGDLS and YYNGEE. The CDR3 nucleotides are TGTGCCAGCAGCGTATCTGGCAGACAGGGGAACACTGAAGCTTTCTTT. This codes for CASSVSGRQGNTEAFF.

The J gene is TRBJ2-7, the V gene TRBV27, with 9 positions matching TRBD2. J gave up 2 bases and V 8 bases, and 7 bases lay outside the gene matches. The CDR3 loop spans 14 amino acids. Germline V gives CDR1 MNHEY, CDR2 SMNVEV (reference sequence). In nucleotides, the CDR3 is TGTGCCAGCCGACTAGCGGTTCAAGCCTACGAGCAGTACTTC. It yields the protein CASRLAVQAYEQYF.